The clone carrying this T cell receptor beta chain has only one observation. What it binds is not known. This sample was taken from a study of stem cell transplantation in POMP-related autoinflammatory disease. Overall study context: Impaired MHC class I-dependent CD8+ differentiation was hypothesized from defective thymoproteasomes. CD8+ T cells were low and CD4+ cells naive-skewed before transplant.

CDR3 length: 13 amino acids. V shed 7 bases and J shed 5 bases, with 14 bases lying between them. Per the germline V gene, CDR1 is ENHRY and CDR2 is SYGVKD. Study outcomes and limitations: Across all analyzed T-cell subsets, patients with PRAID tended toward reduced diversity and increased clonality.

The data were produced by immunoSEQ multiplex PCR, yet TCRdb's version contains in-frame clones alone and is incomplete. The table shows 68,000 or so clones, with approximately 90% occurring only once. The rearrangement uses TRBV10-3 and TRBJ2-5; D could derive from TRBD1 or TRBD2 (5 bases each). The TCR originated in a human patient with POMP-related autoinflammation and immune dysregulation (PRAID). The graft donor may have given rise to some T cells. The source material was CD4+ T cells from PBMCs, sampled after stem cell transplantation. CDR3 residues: CAINRDPEETQYF. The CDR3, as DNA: TGTGCCATCAATCGGGACCCGGAGGAGACCCAGTACTTC.